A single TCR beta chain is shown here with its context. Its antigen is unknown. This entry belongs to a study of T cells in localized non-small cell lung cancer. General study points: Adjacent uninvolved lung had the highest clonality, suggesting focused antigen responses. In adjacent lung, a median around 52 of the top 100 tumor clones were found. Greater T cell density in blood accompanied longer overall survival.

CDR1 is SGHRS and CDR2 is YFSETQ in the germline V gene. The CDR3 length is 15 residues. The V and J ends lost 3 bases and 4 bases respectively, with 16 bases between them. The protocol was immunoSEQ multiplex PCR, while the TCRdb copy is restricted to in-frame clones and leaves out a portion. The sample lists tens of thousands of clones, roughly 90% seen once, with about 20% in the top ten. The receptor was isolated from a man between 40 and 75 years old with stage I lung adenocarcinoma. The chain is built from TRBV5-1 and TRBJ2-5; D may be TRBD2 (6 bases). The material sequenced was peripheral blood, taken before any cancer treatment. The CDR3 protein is CASSSGGVEGETQYF. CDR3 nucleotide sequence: TGCGCCAGCAGCTCCGGGGGAGTGGAAGGAGAGACCCAGTACTTC.